Here is one T cell receptor (beta chain) with its context. The CDR3 has 11 residues. The J segment lost 4 bases and the V segment lost 9 bases, leaving 2 bases of the junction unmatched. Participant-given clinical history determined each cohort assignment. The data were produced by immunoSEQ multiplex PCR, yet TCRdb's version contains in-frame clones alone and is incomplete. The repertoire consists of a few hundred thousand clones, with about nine tenths occurring once and the leading ten covering roughly a tenth. The sample is drawn from a study of blood T cell repertoires in COVID-19. The wider study: T cells, B-cell-depleted T cells, or PBMCs provided the cDNA or gDNA that served as material.

The TCR comes from a woman between 18 and 30 years old who had recovered from COVID-19. Sequenced input: PBMCs or T cells enriched from blood (not recorded which). This sequence joins TRBV12-3 or TRBV12-4 and TRBJ2-7; 8 nucleotides line up with TRBD1. CDR3 amino acids: CASTGGYEQYF. In nucleotides, the CDR3 is TGTGCCAGTACAGGGGGGTACGAGCAGTACTTC.